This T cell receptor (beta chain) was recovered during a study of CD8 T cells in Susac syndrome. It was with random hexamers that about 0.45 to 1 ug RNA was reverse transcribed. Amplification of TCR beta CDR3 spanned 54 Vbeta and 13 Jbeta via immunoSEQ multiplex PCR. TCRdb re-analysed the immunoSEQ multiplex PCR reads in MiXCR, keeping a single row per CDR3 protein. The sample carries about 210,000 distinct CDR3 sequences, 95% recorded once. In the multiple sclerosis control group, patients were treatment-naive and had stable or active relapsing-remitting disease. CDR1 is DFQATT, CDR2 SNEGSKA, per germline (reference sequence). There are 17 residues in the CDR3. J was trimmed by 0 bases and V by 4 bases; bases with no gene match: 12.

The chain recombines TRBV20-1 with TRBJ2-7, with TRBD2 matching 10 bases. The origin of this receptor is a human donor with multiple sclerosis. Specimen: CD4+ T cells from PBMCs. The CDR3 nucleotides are TGCAGTGCTACCTACCGTCCTTTAGCGGGGGGCTCCTACGAGCAGTACTTC. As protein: CSATYRPLAGGSYEQYF.